A single sample gave rise to the 8 T cell receptor beta chains below, sequenced in a study of blood T cells in healthy people across ages. Primed by a sample-barcoded 5' primer and a J-beta primer mix, a second PCR proceeded for 7 to 11 cycles. From the 5' RACE reads, TCRdb called clonotypes with MiXCR, one entry per CDR3 protein. The sample carries around 1,600,000 distinct CDR3 sequences, approximately 43% recorded once. Sequenced: blood. The receptors here all came from a woman aged 18-30 years in good health.

The genes are TRBV4-1 and TRBJ1-4, with D perhaps TRBD1 (5 bases). The V gene lost 0 bases and the J gene lost 7 bases, with 21 bases spanning the gap. Germline values: CDR1 MGHRA, CDR2 YSYEKL. The CDR3 sequence is 18 residues long. Here the CDR3 reads CASSQDLRQRLGGEKLFF. For the CDR3, the DNA is TGCGCCAGCAGCCAAGATCTCAGGCAACGCCTTGGGGGTGAAAAACTGTTTTTT.

A few counts support this clonotype. The CDR3 sequence is CSVGYEGPRGTEAFF. As DNA, the CDR3 is TGCAGCGTTGGGTATGAGGGACCTAGGGGCACTGAAGCTTTCTTT. The V gene is TRBV29-1, the J gene TRBJ1-1; the D gene is possibly TRBD1 (5 bases). Trimming shortened V by 4 bases and J by 4 bases, and 19 bases separated the two germline ends. The CDR3 length is 15 residues. Germline V gene data show CDR1 as SQVTM and CDR2 as ANQGSEA.

This clonotype was counted a few times. The DNA for the CDR3 is TGTGCCAGCAGCGTAGGAGCAGGGGGCATGGGAGAAGAGACCCAGTACTTC. Translation: CASSVGAGGMGEETQYF. The chain recombines TRBV9 with TRBJ2-5; 8 bases align to TRBD1. The CDR3 contains 17 residues. The germline CDR1 and CDR2 sequences are SGDLS and YYNGEE. Germline trimming cut 0 bases from V and 3 bases from J; bases unmatched to any gene: 10.

This clonotype occurred a few times. The junction shows a germline mismatch at one end, possibly a read error. The gene calls are TRBV7-7 and TRBJ2-7; D possibly matches TRBD1 or TRBD2 (5 bases each). This CDR3 region has 13 residues. The germline V gene encodes CDR1 SSHAT and CDR2 FNYEAQ (reference sequence). The chain's CDR3 is CASSLGTDDEQYF. CDR3 DNA: TGTGCTAGCAGCTTAGGGACGGATGACGAGCAGTACTTC.

This chain links TRBV10-3 with TRBJ1-1, with D perhaps TRBD1 (5 bases). Looked up from germline, CDR1 is ENHRY and CDR2 is SYGVKD. This CDR3 spans 15 amino acids. V was shortened by 8 bases and J by 1 base, with 17 bases between the two germline ends. As DNA, the CDR3 is TGTGCCATCGGAATCGGGGGTAGGGAGAACACTGAAGCTTTCTTT. Translating it yields CAIGIGGRENTEAFF.

The V gene is TRBV5-1, the J gene TRBJ2-3, with a possible D match to TRBD2 (5 bases). The germline gives CDR1 SGHRS, CDR2 YFSETQ. CDR3 length equals 13 residues. V lost 4 bases to trimming and J lost 10 bases, with 16 bases between them. CDR3 sequence: CASSADFTTPQYF. CDR3 nucleotide sequence: TGCGCCAGCAGCGCGGACTTTACCACACCGCAGTATTTT.

This sequence joins TRBV6-5 and TRBJ1-5; 9 nucleotides line up with TRBD1. The CDR3 consists of 16 residues. V shed 2 bases, J shed 3 bases, and the junction held 5 bases outside the gene matches. The germline gives CDR1 MNHEY, CDR2 SVGAGI. The CDR3 sequence is CASSYRDRADNQPQHF. The CDR3 DNA reads TGTGCCAGCAGTTACCGGGACAGGGCCGACAATCAGCCCCAGCATTTT.

This chain connects TRBV28 to TRBJ2-1, with 16 positions matching TRBD2. The CDR3 is 18 amino acids. Germline loops: CDR1 MDHEN, CDR2 SYDVKM. J was trimmed by 7 bases and V by 1 base; bases with no gene match: 7. For the CDR3, the DNA is TGTGCCAGCAGTTTATTCGGGACTAGCGGGAGGGACGAAAATGAGCAGTTCTTC. As protein: CASSLFGTSGRDENEQFF.